The 20 T cell receptor beta chains below come from one sample, sequenced in a study of vaccination and CD4 T cells after COVID-19. Oncomine TCR Beta short-read sequencing was applied to DNA from cultured CD4+ T cells. TCRdb passed the PCR reads through MiXCR, listing each CDR3 protein once. The repertoire has about 20,000 distinct CDR3 sequences, under 65% of them found once; the top ten carry roughly 8.8%. These TCRs are of unknown antigen specificity. This sample's treatment: approximately nine-day PBMC culture with coronavirus spike peptide pools or control peptides (ViraFEST assay). The sequenced sample was CD4+ T cells from blood, cultured in vitro. The receptor set was obtained from a human donor who had recovered from COVID-19.

The chain has TRBV5-6 and TRBJ1-6; D may be TRBD1 (5 bases). Germline CDR1 reads SGHDT; CDR2 reads YYEEEE. The germline V and J ends were trimmed by 0 bases and 6 bases, with 10 bases remaining between them. This CDR3 spans 15 amino acids. CDR3 sequence (DNA): TGTGCCAGCAGCTTGGAGGGGTACTCTAATTCACCCCTCCACTTT. Its translation: CASSLEGYSNSPLHF. The full variable domain, its missing parts supplied by reference TRBV5-6 and TRBJ1-6, is DAGVTQSPTHLIKTRGQQVTLRCSPKSGHDTVSWYQQALGQGPQFIFQYYEEEERQRGNFPDRFSGHQFPNYSSELNVNALLLGDSALYLCASSLEGYSNSPLHFGNGTRLTVT.

The table lists this clonotype with a few counts. The V call is TRBV19, the J call TRBJ2-5; 9 positions match TRBD1. Germline V CDR1 and CDR2: LNHDA, SQIVND (reference sequence). V shed 3 bases, J shed 5 bases, and the junction held 7 bases outside the gene matches. The CDR3 is 15 amino acids. The CDR3 loop is CASSILTGGGETQYF. In nucleotides, the CDR3 is TGTGCCAGTAGTATTCTGACAGGGGGAGGGGAGACCCAGTACTTC.

The chain has TRBV6-1 and TRBJ2-2; possibly TRBD1 for D (6 bases). Germline CDR1 and CDR2: MNHNS and SASEGT. There are 16 residues in the CDR3. V lost 2 bases, J lost 6 bases, and 16 bases lay in between. CDR3 loop: CASSEKSTGIAGELFF. The CDR3 DNA reads as TGTGCCAGCAGTGAAAAGTCAACAGGGATCGCCGGGGAGCTGTTTTTT.

Written as DNA, the CDR3 is TGCAGTGCTGCCCGACAGGCTGGCTACACCTTC. Amino acid sequence: CSAARQAGYTF. The V gene is TRBV20-1, the J gene TRBJ1-2; possible D gene TRBD1, 6 bases. The germline CDR1 and CDR2 sequences are DFQATT and SNEGSKA (reference sequence). V was shortened by 5 bases and J by 7 bases, with 11 bases between the two germline ends. The CDR3 covers 11 residues.

V is TRBV6-1 and J is TRBJ2-7; 8 nucleotides agree with TRBD2. Germline trimming cut 8 bases from V and 9 bases from J; bases unmatched to any gene: 18. This CDR3 has 15 amino acids. Germline V gene data show CDR1 as MNHNS and CDR2 as SASEGT. The CDR3 DNA reads TGTGCCAGCGCCACAGGTTTTGGGTCCGGGACTAGGCAGTACTTC. Translation: CASATGFGSGTRQYF.

V usage is TRBV4-1 and J usage is TRBJ2-2; a weak D match, TRBD2 (5 bases). V was pared by 5 bases and J by 2 bases, with 12 bases between. This CDR3 has 15 residues. Germline V gene sequence: CDR1 MGHRA, CDR2 YSYEKL. CDR3 residues: CASSITGSNTGELFF. Here the CDR3 DNA reads TGCGCCAGCAGCATTACGGGAAGCAACACCGGGGAGCTGTTTTTT.

The chain combines TRBV28 with TRBJ1-3; 7 bases fit TRBD1. The V and J ends lost 5 bases and 4 bases, in that order; junction bases with no gene match: 5. Germline lookup yields CDR1 MDHEN and CDR2 SYDVKM. This CDR3 is 14 amino acids long. CDR3 nucleotide sequence: TGTGCCAGCAGTCCTACAGGGGCGGGAAACACCATATATTTT. Encoded protein: CASSPTGAGNTIYF.

CDR3 in DNA: TGTGCCAGCAGCTTAGAGAGGGAAGGCGAGCAGTACTTC. This gives the protein CASSLEREGEQYF. This chain joins TRBV7-2 and TRBJ2-7, with TRBD2 as a possible D gene (5 bases). CDR1 is SGHTA and CDR2 is FQGNSA in the germline V gene. The CDR3 spans 13 residues. V lost 1 base, J lost 6 bases, and 10 bases lay in between.

This chain joins TRBV18 and TRBJ1-1; 7 bases align to TRBD1. Germline V gene data show CDR1 as KGHSH and CDR2 as LQKENI. This CDR3 contains 16 residues. V was pared by 1 base and J by 0 bases, with 5 bases of the junction left unmatched. For the CDR3, the DNA is TGTGCCAGCTCACCACGGACAGGAGACATGAACACTGAAGCTTTCTTT. Translation: CASSPRTGDMNTEAFF. The variable domain in full, with the rest retrieved from reference TRBV18 and TRBJ1-1, is NAGVMQNPRHLVRRRGQEARLRCSPMKGHSHVYWYRQLPEEGLKFMVYLQKENIIDESGMPKERFSAEFPKEGPSILRIQQVVRGDSAAYFCASSPRTGDMNTEAFFGQGTRLTVV.

The chain uses TRBV18 and TRBJ2-5; 7 bases map to TRBD1. Germline V gene sequence: CDR1 KGHSH, CDR2 LQKENI. Unmatched junction bases numbered 2, after V lost 3 bases and J lost 4 bases. The CDR3 spans 13 residues. This CDR3 is CASSPGQLETQYF. In DNA form, the CDR3 reads TGTGCCAGCTCACCGGGACAGTTAGAGACCCAGTACTTC.

The genes are TRBV29-1 and TRBJ2-5, with 13 positions matching TRBD2. Germline lookup yields CDR1 SQVTM and CDR2 ANQGSEA. The CDR3 spans 16 residues. The V and J ends lost 1 base and 2 bases, in that order; junction bases with no gene match: 4. CDR3 in amino acids: CSVEGLAGGTQETQYF. Here the CDR3 DNA reads TGCAGCGTTGAAGGACTAGCGGGAGGCACGCAAGAGACCCAGTACTTC. Combining the CDR3 with reference TRBV29-1 and TRBJ2-5 gives the whole variable domain SAVISQKPSRDICQRGTSLTIQCQVDSQVTMMFWYRQQPGQSLTLIATANQGSEATYESGFVIDKFPISRPNLTFSTLTVSNMSPEDSSIYLCSVEGLAGGTQETQYFGPGTRLLVL.

The rearrangement links TRBV5-1 to TRBJ2-5; D is tentatively TRBD1 or TRBD2 (5 bases each). The CDR3 has 15 residues. Trimming shortened V by 2 bases and J by 4 bases, and 15 bases separated the two germline ends. The germline V gene encodes CDR1 SGHRS and CDR2 YFSETQ. The CDR3 sequence is CASSFMAGGGETQYF. The DNA for the CDR3 is TGCGCCAGCAGCTTCATGGCGGGTGGGGGAGAGACCCAGTACTTC.

This chain uses TRBV2 with TRBJ2-2, with TRBD2 identical over 10 bases. This CDR3 spans 16 amino acids. CDR1 is SNHLY, CDR2 FYNNEI, per germline. Germline trimming cut 6 bases from V and 1 base from J; bases unmatched to any gene: 5. DNA of the CDR3: TGTGCCAGCAGGAGGAGCGGGGGGGAGAACACCGGGGAGCTGTTTTTT. Its protein product is CASRRSGGENTGELFF.

This clonotype was detected once. The chain couples TRBV19 to TRBJ2-3; D remains unclear. Per germline, CDR1 LNHDA and CDR2 SQIVND (reference sequence). Between the trimmed V and J ends, which lost 4 bases and 5 bases, there was a span of 7 bases. The CDR3 spans 12 residues. CDR3 nucleotides: TGTGCCAGTAGTAACTCCCAAGATACGCAGTATTTT. This gives the protein CASSNSQDTQYF. Supplemented by reference TRBV19 and TRBJ2-3, the full variable domain reads DGGITQSPKYLFRKEGQNVTLSCEQNLNHDAMYWYRQDPGQGLRLIYYSQIVNDFQKGDIAEGYSVSREKKESFPLTVTSAQKNPTAFYLCASSNSQDTQYFGPGTRLTVL.

In its sample, this clonotype was seen once. The chain is built from TRBV20-1 and TRBJ1-1; D is unclear. Per the germline V gene, CDR1 is DFQATT and CDR2 is SNEGSKA (reference sequence). This CDR3 is 15 amino acids long. Trimming removed 0 bases from V and 0 bases from J, with 11 bases in between. The CDR3 is CSARDPSGMNTEAFF. CDR3 DNA sequence: TGCAGTGCTAGAGATCCGTCAGGAATGAACACTGAAGCTTTCTTT.

In regard to this clonotype: A junction boundary mismatches the germline segment, possibly from a read error. The rearrangement joins TRBV5-1 to TRBJ1-1, with 7 positions matching TRBD1. CDR1 and CDR2 from the germline V gene are SGHRS and YFSETQ. CDR3 size: 15 residues. The CDR3 region has the DNA TGCACCAGCAGCGTCAGACAGGGCCCGTACACTGAAGCTTTCTTT. The encoded protein is CTSSVRQGPYTEAFF.

The V call is TRBV12-3 or TRBV12-4, the J call TRBJ1-5; D might be TRBD1 (6 bases). Between the trimmed V and J ends, which lost 0 bases and 5 bases, there was a span of 14 bases. This CDR3 spans 16 amino acids. CDR3 amino acids: CASSLANQGNDQPQHF. CDR3 DNA: TGTGCCAGCAGTTTAGCGAACCAGGGGAACGATCAGCCCCAGCATTTT.

V and J are TRBV6-1 and TRBJ2-1, with TRBD1 as a possible D gene (5 bases). The V end lost 5 bases, the J end lost 4 bases, and 12 bases lay between the germline ends. There are 14 residues in the CDR3. Germline loops: CDR1 MNHNS, CDR2 SASEGT. The CDR3: CASSPPRGYNEQFF. In DNA form, the CDR3 reads TGTGCCAGCAGTCCTCCAAGGGGATACAATGAGCAGTTCTTC.

The chain recombines TRBV28 with TRBJ1-1; tentatively, D is TRBD1 (5 bases). Trimming cost V 5 bases and J 2 bases, with 15 bases left between them. The V gene's germline CDR1 is MDHEN and CDR2 SYDVKM. This CDR3 is 15 amino acids long. The CDR3 loop reads CASSPPGPLNTEAFF. In nucleotides, the CDR3 is TGTGCCAGCAGTCCCCCGGGGCCCTTAAACACTGAAGCTTTCTTT.

The V call is TRBV28, the J call TRBJ2-3, with D perhaps assigned TRBD1 or TRBD2 (5 bases each). The CDR3 consists of 15 residues. Germline V gene data show CDR1 as MDHEN and CDR2 as SYDVKM. The V gene lost 0 bases and the J gene lost 6 bases, with 13 bases spanning the gap. In nucleotides, the CDR3 is TGTGCCAGCAGTTTATGGTCTCTCGGGGCCGATACGCAGTATTTT. Its protein product is CASSLWSLGADTQYF.